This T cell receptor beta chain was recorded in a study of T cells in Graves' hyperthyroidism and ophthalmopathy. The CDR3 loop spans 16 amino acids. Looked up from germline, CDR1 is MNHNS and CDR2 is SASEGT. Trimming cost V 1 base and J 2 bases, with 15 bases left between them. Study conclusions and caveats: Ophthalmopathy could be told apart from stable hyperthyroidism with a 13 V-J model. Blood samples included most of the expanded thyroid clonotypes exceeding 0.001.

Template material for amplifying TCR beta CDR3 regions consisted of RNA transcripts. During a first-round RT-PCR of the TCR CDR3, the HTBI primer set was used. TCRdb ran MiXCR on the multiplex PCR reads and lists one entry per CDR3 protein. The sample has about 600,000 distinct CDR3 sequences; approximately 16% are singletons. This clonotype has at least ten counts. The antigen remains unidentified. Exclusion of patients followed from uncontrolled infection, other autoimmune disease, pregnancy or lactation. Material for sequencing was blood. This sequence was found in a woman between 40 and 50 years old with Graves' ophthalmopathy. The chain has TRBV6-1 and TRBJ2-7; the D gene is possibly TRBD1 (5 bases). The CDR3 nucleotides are TGTGCCAGCAGTGAAGGGGGCCTTTTTGGTCCCTACGAGCAGTACTTC. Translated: CASSEGGLFGPYEQYF.